Listed below are T cell receptor beta chains from one sample, sequenced in a study of T cell responses to AZD1222 COVID-19 vaccine. Sequencing was performed with immunoSEQ multiplex PCR; in TCRdb, only in-frame clones are kept and a portion is missing. This sample has about 130,000 clones, with 93% found just once. Source: peripheral blood, taken on day 0 of AZD1222 vaccination. The receptors shown here come from an adult in good health. Each CDR3 is given with its conserved first and last residue. The order of the fields is clone size, J gene, CDR3 length, V gene, D gene, CDR3 DNA, CDR3 protein. The D gene is left open where the match is weak. Clone size appears in some rows only: once, few, many, or a class for an expanded clone.

size: once
J: TRBJ1-6
length: 15
V: TRBV7-9
D: .
DNA: TGTGCCAGCAGGGACGGACGAATCCCTAATTCACCCCTCCACTTT
CDR3: CASRDGRIPNSPLHF

size: .
J: TRBJ1-2
length: 14
V: TRBV29-1
D: .
DNA: TGCAGCGTTGAGGGCCTTCTAGCTAACTATGGCTACACCTTC
CDR3: CSVEGLLANYGYTF

size: .
J: TRBJ1-4
length: 17
V: TRBV7-9
D: .
DNA: TGTGCCAGCAGCTTAAGGAGGCAGGCGGCAACTAATGAAAAACTGTTTTTT
CDR3: CASSLRRQAATNEKLFF

size: .
J: TRBJ2-6
length: 18
V: TRBV19
D: .
DNA: TGTGCCAGTAGTACAGGACAGCTATACTACTCTGGGGCCAACGTCCTGACTTTC
CDR3: CASSTGQLYYSGANVLTF

size: .
J: TRBJ1-2
length: 15
V: TRBV3-1/TRBV3-2
D: .
DNA: TGTGCCAGCAGTCGGGACGGAGGGGAAGGCTATGGCTACACCTTC
CDR3: CASSRDGGEGYGYTF

size: .
J: TRBJ2-7
length: 13
V: TRBV4-1
D: .
DNA: TGCGCCAGCAGCCAGGCAGTTCGCTACGAGCAGTACTTC
CDR3: CASSQAVRYEQYF

size: .
J: TRBJ1-4
length: 18
V: TRBV15
D: TRBD1
DNA: TGTGCCACCAGGTCCGTGGACAGGGGGCCGGGAACTAATGAAAAACTGTTTTTT
CDR3: CATRSVDRGPGTNEKLFF

size: .
J: TRBJ2-5
length: 15
V: TRBV27
D: .
DNA: TGTGCCAGCAGTCGATTAAGGGGGGTTAGGGAGACCCAGTACTTC
CDR3: CASSRLRGVRETQYF

size: .
J: TRBJ1-1
length: 13
V: TRBV19
D: .
DNA: TGTGCCAGTACTCCGCCAGGGTCCACTGAAGCTTTCTTT
CDR3: CASTPPGSTEAFF

size: .
J: TRBJ1-1
length: 10
V: TRBV20-1
D: .
DNA: TGCAGTGCTCACACCACTGAAGCTTTCTTT
CDR3: CSAHTTEAFF